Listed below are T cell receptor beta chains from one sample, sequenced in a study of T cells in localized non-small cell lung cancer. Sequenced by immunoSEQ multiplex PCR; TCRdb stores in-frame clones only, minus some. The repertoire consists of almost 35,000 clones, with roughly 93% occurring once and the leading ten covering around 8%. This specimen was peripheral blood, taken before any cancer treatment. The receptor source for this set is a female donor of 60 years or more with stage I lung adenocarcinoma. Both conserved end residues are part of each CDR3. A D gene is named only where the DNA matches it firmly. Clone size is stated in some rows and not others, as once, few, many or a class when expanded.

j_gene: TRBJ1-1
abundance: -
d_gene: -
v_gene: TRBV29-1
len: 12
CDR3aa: CSGESRVSEAFF
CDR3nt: TGCAGCGGGGAGTCCAGGGTTTCTGAAGCTTTCTTT

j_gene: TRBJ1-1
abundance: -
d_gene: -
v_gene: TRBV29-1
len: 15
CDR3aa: CSVAKARQVNTEAFF
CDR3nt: TGCAGCGTTGCAAAGGCGCGACAGGTGAACACTGAAGCTTTCTTT

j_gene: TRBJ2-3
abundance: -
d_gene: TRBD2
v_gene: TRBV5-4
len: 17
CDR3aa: CASSLRASGGVTDTQYF
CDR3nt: TGTGCCAGCAGCTTGAGAGCTAGCGGGGGGGTTACAGATACGCAGTATTTT

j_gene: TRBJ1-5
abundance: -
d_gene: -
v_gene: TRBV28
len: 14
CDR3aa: CASSPTAGVQPQHF
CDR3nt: TGTGCCAGCAGTCCGACAGCTGGTGTACAGCCCCAGCATTTT

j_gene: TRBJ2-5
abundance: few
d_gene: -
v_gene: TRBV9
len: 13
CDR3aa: CASSVGSRETQYF
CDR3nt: TGTGCCAGCAGCGTCGGGTCGCGAGAGACCCAGTACTTC

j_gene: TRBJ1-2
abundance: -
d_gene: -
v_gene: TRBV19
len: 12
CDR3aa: CASTGDPYGYTF
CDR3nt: TGTGCCAGTACAGGGGATCCCTATGGCTACACCTTC

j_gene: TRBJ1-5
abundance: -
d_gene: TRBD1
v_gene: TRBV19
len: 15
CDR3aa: CASSTPGTGGQPQHF
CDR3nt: TGTGCCAGTAGTACCCCCGGGACAGGGGGTCAGCCCCAGCATTTT

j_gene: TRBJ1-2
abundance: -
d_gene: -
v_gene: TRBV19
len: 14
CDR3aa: CASSLNGVHYGYTF
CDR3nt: TGTGCCAGTAGCCTAAACGGAGTACACTATGGCTACACCTTC

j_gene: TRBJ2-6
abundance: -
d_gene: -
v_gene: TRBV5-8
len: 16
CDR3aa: CASSPGLPSGANVLTF
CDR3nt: TGTGCCAGCTCCCCGGGGCTCCCCTCTGGGGCCAACGTCCTGACTTTC

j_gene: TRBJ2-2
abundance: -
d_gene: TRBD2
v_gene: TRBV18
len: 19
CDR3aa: CASSPKATGGQGNTGELFF
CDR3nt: TGTGCCAGCTCACCCAAAGCCACGGGAGGGCAGGGGAACACCGGGGAGCTGTTTTTT

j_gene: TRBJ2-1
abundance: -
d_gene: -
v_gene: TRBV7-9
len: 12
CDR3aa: CASSLEVNEQFF
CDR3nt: TGTGCCAGCAGCTTAGAGGTAAATGAGCAGTTCTTC

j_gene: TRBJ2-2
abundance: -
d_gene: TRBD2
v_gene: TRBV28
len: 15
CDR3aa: CASSLAGDDTGELFF
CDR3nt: TGTGCCAGCAGTTTAGCGGGAGATGACACCGGGGAGCTGTTTTTT

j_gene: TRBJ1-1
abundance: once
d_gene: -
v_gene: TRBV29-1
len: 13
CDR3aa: CSVNRVMNTEAFF
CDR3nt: TGCAGCGTTAACAGGGTAATGAACACTGAAGCTTTCTTT

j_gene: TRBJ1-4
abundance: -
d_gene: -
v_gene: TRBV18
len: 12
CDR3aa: CASSPSGEKLFF
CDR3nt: TGTGCCAGCTCACCTTCGGGGGAAAAACTGTTTTTT

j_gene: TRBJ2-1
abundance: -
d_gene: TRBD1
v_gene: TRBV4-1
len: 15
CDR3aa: CASIKTGGSLDEQFF
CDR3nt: TGCGCCAGCATCAAGACAGGGGGTTCCCTCGATGAGCAGTTCTTC

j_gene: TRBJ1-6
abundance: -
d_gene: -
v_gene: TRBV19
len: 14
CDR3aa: CASSPGTRNSPLHF
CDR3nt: TGTGCCAGTAGTCCCGGGACGCGGAATTCACCCCTCCACTTT

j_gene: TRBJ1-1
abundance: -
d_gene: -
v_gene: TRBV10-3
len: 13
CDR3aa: CAIRTVMNTEAFF
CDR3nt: TGTGCCATCAGGACAGTCATGAACACTGAAGCTTTCTTT

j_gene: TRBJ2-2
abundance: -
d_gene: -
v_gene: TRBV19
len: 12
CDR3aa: CASSGQTGELFF
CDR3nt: TGTGCCAGTAGTGGACAGACCGGGGAGCTGTTTTTT

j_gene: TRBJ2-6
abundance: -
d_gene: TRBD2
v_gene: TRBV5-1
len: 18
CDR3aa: CASSLVAGANSGANVLTF
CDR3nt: TGCGCCAGCAGCTTGGTAGCGGGGGCGAACTCTGGGGCCAACGTCCTGACTTTC

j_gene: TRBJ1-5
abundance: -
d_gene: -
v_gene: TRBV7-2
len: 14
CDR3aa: CASSPRGSNQPQHF
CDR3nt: TGTGCCAGCAGCCCCAGGGGAAGCAATCAGCCCCAGCATTTT

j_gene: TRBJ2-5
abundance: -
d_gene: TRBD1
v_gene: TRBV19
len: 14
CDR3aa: CASSIGTGKETQYF
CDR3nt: TGTGCCAGTAGTATCGGGACAGGTAAAGAGACCCAGTACTTC

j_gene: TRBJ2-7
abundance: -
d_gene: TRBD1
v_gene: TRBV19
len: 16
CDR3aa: CASSITGTGAGYEQYF
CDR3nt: TGTGCCAGTAGTATAACCGGGACAGGGGCCGGCTACGAGCAGTACTTC

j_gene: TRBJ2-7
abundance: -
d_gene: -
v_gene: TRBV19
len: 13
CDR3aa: CASSRARSYEQYF
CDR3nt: TGTGCCAGTAGTCGGGCCCGCTCCTACGAGCAGTACTTC

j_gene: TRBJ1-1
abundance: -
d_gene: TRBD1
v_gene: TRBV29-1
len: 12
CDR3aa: CSAGGATSEAFF
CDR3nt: TGCAGCGCAGGGGGTGCGACCTCTGAAGCTTTCTTT

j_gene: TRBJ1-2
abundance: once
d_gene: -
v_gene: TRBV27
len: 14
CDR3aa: CASSYRPSNYGYTF
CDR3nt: TGTGCCAGCAGTTACAGGCCATCCAACTATGGCTACACCTTC

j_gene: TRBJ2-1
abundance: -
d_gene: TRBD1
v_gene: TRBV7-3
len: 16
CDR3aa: CASSLRADRAYNEQFF
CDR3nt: TGTGCCAGCAGCCTCCGGGCGGACAGGGCCTACAATGAGCAGTTCTTC

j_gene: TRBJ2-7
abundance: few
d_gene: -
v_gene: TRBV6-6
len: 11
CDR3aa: CASSPTYEQYF
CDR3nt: TGTGCCAGCAGTCCCACCTACGAGCAGTACTTC

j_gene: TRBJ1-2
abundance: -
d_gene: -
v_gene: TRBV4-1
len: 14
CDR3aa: CASSPLKGVWGYTF
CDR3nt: TGCGCCAGCAGCCCTCTTAAGGGCGTCTGGGGCTACACCTTC

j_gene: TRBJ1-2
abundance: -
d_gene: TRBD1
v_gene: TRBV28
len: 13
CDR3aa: CASSSGTDYGYTF
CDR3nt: TGTGCCAGCAGTTCCGGGACAGATTATGGCTACACCTTC

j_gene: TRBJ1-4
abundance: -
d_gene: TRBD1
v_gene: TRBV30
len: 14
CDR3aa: CAWSRTGEGEKLFF
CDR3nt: TGTGCCTGGAGTCGTACAGGGGAGGGGGAAAAACTGTTTTTT

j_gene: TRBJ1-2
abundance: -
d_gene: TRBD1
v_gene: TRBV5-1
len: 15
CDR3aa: CASSLEGAGGYGYTF
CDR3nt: TGCGCCAGCAGCTTAGAGGGGGCTGGTGGCTATGGCTACACCTTC

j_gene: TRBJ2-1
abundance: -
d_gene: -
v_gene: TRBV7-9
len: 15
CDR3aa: CASSLRGNIDNEQFF
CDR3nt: TGTGCCAGCAGCTTAAGGGGGAATATCGACAATGAGCAGTTCTTC

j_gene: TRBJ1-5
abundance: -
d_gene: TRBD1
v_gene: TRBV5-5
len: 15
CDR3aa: CASSLDRGLLQPQHF
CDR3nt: TGTGCCAGCAGCTTGGACAGGGGATTACTTCAGCCCCAGCATTTT

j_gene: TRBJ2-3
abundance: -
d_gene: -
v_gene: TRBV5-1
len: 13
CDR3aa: CASSGSGETTQYF
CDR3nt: TGCGCCAGCAGCGGATCGGGGGAAACGACGCAGTATTTT

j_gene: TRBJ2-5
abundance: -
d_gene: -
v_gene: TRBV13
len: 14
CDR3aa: CASSLAVGGETQYF
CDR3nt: TGTGCCAGCAGCTTAGCGGTAGGGGGAGAGACCCAGTACTTC

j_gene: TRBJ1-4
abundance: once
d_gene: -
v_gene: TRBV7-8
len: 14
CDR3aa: CASSLLALNEKLFF
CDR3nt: TGTGCCAGCAGCTTACTGGCCCTTAATGAAAAACTGTTTTTT

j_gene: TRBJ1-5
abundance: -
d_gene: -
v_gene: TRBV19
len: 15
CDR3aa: CASSQEVLRNQPQHF
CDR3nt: TGTGCCAGTAGCCAAGAGGTCTTACGAAATCAGCCCCAGCATTTT

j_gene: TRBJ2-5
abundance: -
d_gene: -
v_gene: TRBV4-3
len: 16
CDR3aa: CASSQSRGALVETQYF
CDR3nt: TGCGCCAGCAGCCAATCCCGGGGGGCACTAGTGGAGACCCAGTACTTC

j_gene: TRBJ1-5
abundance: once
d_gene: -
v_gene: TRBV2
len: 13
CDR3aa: CASREGDYQPQHF
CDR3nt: TGTGCCAGCAGAGAGGGTGATTATCAGCCCCAGCATTTT

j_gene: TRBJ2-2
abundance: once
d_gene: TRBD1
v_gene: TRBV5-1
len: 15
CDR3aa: CASTEQGAGTGELFF
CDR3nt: TGCGCCAGCACCGAACAGGGGGCTGGCACCGGGGAGCTGTTTTTT

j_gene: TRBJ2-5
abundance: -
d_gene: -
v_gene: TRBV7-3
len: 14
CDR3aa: CASSPGSPTGTQYF
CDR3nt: TGTGCCAGCAGCCCAGGTAGCCCAACTGGGACCCAGTACTTC

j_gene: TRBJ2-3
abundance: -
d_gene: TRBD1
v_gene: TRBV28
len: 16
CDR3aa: CASSLRGRIGTDTQYF
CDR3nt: TGTGCCAGCAGTTTGAGGGGGCGAATCGGGACAGATACGCAGTATTTT

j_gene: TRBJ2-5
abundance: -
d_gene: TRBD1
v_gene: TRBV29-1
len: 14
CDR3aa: CSVEEAGGWETQYF
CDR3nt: TGCAGCGTTGAAGAGGCAGGGGGATGGGAGACCCAGTACTTC

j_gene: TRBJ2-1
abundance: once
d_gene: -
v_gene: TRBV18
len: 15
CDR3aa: CASSPQGSAYNEQFF
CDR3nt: TGTGCCAGCTCACCACAGGGGAGTGCCTACAATGAGCAGTTCTTC

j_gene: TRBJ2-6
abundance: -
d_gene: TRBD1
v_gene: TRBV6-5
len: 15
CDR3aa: CASRAGGTGANVLTF
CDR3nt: TGTGCCAGCAGGGCAGGGGGCACTGGGGCCAACGTCCTGACTTTC

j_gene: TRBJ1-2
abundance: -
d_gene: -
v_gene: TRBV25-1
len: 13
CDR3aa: CASTRGGTYGYTF
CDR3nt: TGTGCCAGCACCAGAGGGGGGACTTATGGCTACACCTTC

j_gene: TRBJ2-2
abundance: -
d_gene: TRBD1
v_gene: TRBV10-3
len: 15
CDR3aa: CAIRGQGANTGELFF
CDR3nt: TGTGCCATCAGAGGACAGGGGGCGAACACCGGGGAGCTGTTTTTT